The T cell receptor beta chain under discussion was sequenced for a study of cytotoxic CD8 clonotypes in ibrutinib-treated CLL. Study observations and caveats: Stable or contracted on treatment, public clonotypes were also uncommon. Measured clonality at baseline was greater than in age-matched healthy donors and tracked with circulating CD8+ T-cell counts.

On this clone: Its specificity is unknown.

The protocol was immunoSEQ multiplex PCR, while the TCRdb copy is restricted to in-frame clones and leaves out a portion. This sample has over 65,000 clones; about 85% occur once, and the top ten carry 4.8%. The CDR3 is 13 residues long. The V gene's germline CDR1 is SGHVS and CDR2 FNYEAQ. V lost 5 bases, J lost 5 bases, and 10 bases lay in between. The material sequenced was PBMCs, taken after 12 months of ibrutinib treatment. This chain connects TRBV7-6 to TRBJ1-5; possible D gene TRBD1, 5 bases. The receptor comes from a human donor with chronic lymphocytic leukemia. The CDR3: CASSPWGYQPQHF. CDR3 in DNA: TGTGCCAGCAGCCCGTGGGGGTATCAGCCCCAGCATTTT.